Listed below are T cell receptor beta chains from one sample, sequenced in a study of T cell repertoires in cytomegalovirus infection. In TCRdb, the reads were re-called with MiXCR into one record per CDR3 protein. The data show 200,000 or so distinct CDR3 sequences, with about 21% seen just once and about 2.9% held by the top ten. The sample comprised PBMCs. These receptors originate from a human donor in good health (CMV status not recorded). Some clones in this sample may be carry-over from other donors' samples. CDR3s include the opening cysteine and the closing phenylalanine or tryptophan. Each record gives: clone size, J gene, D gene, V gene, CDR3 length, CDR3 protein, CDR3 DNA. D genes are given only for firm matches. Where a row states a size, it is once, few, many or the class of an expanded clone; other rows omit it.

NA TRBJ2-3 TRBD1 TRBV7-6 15 CASSLGTGGPDTQYF TGTGCCAGCAGCTTAGGGACAGGGGGTCCAGATACGCAGTATTTT
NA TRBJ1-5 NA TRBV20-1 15 CSAREAGYSNQPQHF TGCAGTGCTAGAGAGGCTGGTTATAGCAATCAGCCCCAGCATTTT
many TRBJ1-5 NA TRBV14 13 CASSQGYNQPQHF TGTGCCAGCAGCCAGGGATACAATCAGCCCCAGCATTTT
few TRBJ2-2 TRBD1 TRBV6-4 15 CASSEGTGAPGELFF TGTGCCAGCAGTGAAGGGACAGGGGCCCCCGGGGAGCTGTTTTTT
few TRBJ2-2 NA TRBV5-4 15 CASSLGDSNTGELFF TGTGCCAGCAGCTTGGGGGATTCGAACACCGGGGAGCTGTTTTTT
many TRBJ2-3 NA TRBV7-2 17 CASSPSSGAASTDTQYF TGTGCCAGCAGCCCTTCTTCAGGAGCCGCTAGCACAGATACGCAGTATTTT
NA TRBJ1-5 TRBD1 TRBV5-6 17 CASSYYRDRQINQPQHF TGTGCCAGCAGTTACTATCGGGACAGGCAGATCAATCAGCCCCAGCATTTT
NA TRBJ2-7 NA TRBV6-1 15 CASSVAALASYEQYF TGTGCCAGCAGTGTAGCGGCATTGGCCTCCTACGAGCAGTACTTC
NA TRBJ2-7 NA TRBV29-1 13 CSFKGKGGYEQYF TGCAGCTTTAAGGGCAAAGGGGGCTACGAGCAGTACTTC
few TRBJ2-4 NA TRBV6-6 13 CASMRLAKNIQYF TGTGCCAGCATGAGGTTAGCCAAAAACATTCAGTACTTC
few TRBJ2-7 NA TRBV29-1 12 CSVAEGNYEQYF TGCAGCGTTGCCGAGGGAAACTACGAGCAGTACTTC
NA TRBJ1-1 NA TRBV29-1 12 CSVDLGNTEAFF TGCAGCGTTGATCTGGGGAACACTGAAGCTTTCTTT
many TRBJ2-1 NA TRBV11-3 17 CASSLDRPQGSYNEQFF TGTGCCAGCAGCTTAGATCGGCCACAGGGATCCTACAATGAGCAGTTCTTC
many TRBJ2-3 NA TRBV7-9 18 CASSIRRTGIRSTDTQYF TGTGCCAGCAGCATAAGACGAACAGGGATCCGAAGCACAGATACGCAGTATTTT
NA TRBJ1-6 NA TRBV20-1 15 CSAFGQNLYNSPLHF TGCAGTGCTTTCGGACAGAACCTCTATAATTCACCCCTCCACTTT
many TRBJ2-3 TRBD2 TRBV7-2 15 CASSLAGGPGDTQYF TGTGCCAGCAGCTTAGCGGGAGGGCCCGGAGATACGCAGTATTTT
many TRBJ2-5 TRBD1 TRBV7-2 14 CASSLTGIQETQYF TGTGCCAGCAGCCTGACAGGGATCCAAGAGACCCAGTACTTC
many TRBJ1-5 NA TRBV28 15 CASSLIQGSNQPQHF TGTGCCAGCAGTTTGATACAGGGTAGCAATCAGCCCCAGCATTTT
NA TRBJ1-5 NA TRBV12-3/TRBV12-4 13 CASSRKGDQPQHF TGTGCCAGCAGCAGGAAAGGGGATCAGCCCCAGCATTTT
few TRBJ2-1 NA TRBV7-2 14 CASSLGGRWDEQFF TGTGCCAGCAGCTTAGGAGGGAGGTGGGATGAGCAGTTCTTC
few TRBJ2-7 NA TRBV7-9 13 CASSLGGTPEQYF TGTGCCAGCAGCTTAGGAGGGACCCCCGAGCAGTACTTC
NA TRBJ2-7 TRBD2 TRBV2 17 CASSETGTSGSGLEQYF TGTGCCAGCAGCGAAACCGGGACTAGCGGGAGTGGCCTCGAGCAGTACTTC
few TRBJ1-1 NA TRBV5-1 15 CASSLFGDWGTEAFF TGCGCCAGCAGCTTGTTCGGGGACTGGGGCACTGAAGCTTTCTTT
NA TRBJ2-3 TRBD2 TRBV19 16 CASTSPSSGSTDTQYF TGTGCCAGTACCTCACCGTCTAGCGGGAGTACAGATACGCAGTATTTT
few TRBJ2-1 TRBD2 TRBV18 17 CASSPAVSGSSYNEQFF TGTGCCAGCTCACCCGCGGTTAGCGGGAGCTCCTACAATGAGCAGTTCTTC
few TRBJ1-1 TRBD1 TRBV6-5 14 CASSSWDRNTEAFF TGTGCCAGCAGTTCCTGGGACAGGAACACTGAAGCTTTCTTT
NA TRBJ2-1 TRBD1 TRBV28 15 CASSFRDRGNNEQFF TGTGCCAGCAGTTTCAGGGACAGGGGTAACAATGAGCAGTTCTTC
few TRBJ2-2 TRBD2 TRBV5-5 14 CASSLWGGTGELFF TGTGCCAGCAGCTTGTGGGGGGGCACCGGGGAGCTGTTTTTT
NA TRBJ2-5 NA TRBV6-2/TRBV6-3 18 CASSPLARETRTKETQYF TGTGCCAGCAGTCCACTAGCCCGGGAGACCAGGACGAAAGAGACCCAGTACTTC
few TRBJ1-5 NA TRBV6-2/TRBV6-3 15 CASSPTGGAGQPQHF TGTGCCAGCAGTCCGACGGGGGGGGCAGGACAGCCCCAGCATTTT
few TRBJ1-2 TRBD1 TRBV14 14 CASSQDKQGYGYTF TGTGCCAGCAGCCAAGATAAACAGGGGTATGGCTACACCTTC
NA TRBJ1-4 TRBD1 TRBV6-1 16 CASSPGTAPTNEKLFF TGTGCCAGCAGTCCCGGGACAGCTCCAACTAATGAAAAACTGTTTTTT
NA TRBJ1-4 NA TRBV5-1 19 CASSLGRGGIEIARAKLFF TGCGCCAGCAGCTTGGGCCGAGGAGGGATTGAAATCGCCAGGGCAAAACTGTTTTTT
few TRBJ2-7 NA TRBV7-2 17 CASSLDGRGLSSYEQYF TGTGCCAGCAGCTTAGATGGTCGCGGGCTAAGCTCCTACGAGCAGTACTTC
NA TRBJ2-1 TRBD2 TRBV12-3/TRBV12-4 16 CASSPPASGGPAKQFF TGTGCCAGCAGTCCCCCCGCGTCGGGAGGACCCGCGAAGCAGTTCTTC
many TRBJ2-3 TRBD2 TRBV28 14 CASILTGTSGAQYF TGTGCCAGCATCCTCACCGGGACTAGCGGTGCGCAGTATTTT
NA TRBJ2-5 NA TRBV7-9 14 CASSDGGGKETQYF TGTGCCAGCAGCGACGGAGGCGGTAAAGAGACCCAGTACTTC
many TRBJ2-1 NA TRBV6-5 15 CASSYSVQAVDEQFF TGTGCCAGCAGTTACTCGGTACAGGCGGTCGATGAGCAGTTCTTC
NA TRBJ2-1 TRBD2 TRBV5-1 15 CASSGSGGIYNEQFF TGCGCCAGCAGCGGTAGCGGGGGGATTTACAATGAGCAGTTCTTC
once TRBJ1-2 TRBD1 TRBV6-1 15 CASREVQGAVDGYTF TGTGCCAGCAGAGAAGTACAGGGGGCGGTGGATGGCTACACCTTC
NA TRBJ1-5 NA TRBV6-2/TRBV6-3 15 CASSHEGYSNQPQHF TGTGCCAGCAGCCACGAGGGTTATAGCAATCAGCCCCAGCATTTT
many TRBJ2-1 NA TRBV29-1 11 CSVAQGGEQFF TGCAGCGTCGCACAGGGAGGTGAGCAGTTCTTC
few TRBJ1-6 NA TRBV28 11 CASRSNSPLHF TGTGCCAGCAGGAGCAATTCACCCCTCCACTTT
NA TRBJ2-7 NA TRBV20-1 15 CSARRGAGSSYEQYF TGCAGTGCTCGGAGAGGCGCGGGGAGCTCCTACGAGCAGTACTTC
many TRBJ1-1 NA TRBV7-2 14 CASSLQSRNTEAFF TGTGCCAGCAGCTTACAATCCAGGAACACTGAAGCTTTCTTT
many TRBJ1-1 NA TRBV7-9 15 CASSRPGGAYTEAFF TGTGCCAGCAGCCGACCGGGAGGGGCCTACACTGAAGCTTTCTTT
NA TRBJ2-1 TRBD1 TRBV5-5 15 CASSHDRGAHNEQFF TGTGCCAGCAGTCACGACAGGGGGGCCCACAATGAGCAGTTCTTC
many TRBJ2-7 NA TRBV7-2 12 CASSFRLYEQYF TGTGCCAGCAGCTTTCGTCTCTACGAGCAGTACTTC